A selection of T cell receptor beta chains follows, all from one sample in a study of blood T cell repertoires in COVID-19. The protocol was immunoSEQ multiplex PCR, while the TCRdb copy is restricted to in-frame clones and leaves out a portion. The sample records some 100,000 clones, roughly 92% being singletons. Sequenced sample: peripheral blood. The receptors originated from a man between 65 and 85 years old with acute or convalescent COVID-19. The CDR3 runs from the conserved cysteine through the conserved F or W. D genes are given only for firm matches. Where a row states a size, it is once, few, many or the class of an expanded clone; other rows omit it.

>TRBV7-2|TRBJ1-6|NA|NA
CASSFGRRSNSPLHF
TGTGCCAGCAGCTTCGGCCGTCGGAGTAATTCACCCCTCCACTTT
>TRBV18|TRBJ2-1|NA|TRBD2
CASSPSSGDNEQFF
TGTGCCAGCTCACCTTCTAGCGGGGACAATGAGCAGTTCTTC
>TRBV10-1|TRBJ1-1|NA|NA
CASRKGTEAFF
TGCGCCAGCAGAAAGGGGACTGAAGCTTTCTTT
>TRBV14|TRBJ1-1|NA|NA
CASSQDMNTEAFF
TGTGCCAGCAGCCAAGATATGAACACTGAAGCTTTCTTT
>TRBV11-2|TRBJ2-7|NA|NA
CASSLVSSGTYEQYF
TGTGCCAGCAGCTTAGTAAGTAGCGGAACCTACGAGCAGTACTTC
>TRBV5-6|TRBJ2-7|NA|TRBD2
CASSNPAGSYEQYF
TGTGCCAGCAGCAACCCAGCGGGATCCTACGAGCAGTACTTC
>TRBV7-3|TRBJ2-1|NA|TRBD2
CASSPSSGSYNEQFF
TGTGCCAGCAGCCCCTCTAGCGGGAGCTACAATGAGCAGTTCTTC
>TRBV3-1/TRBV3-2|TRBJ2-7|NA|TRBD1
CASSYTGAEQYF
TGTGCCAGCAGCTACACAGGGGCCGAGCAGTACTTC
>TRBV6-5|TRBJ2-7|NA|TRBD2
CASSPRLAGEYEQYF
TGTGCCAGCAGTCCTCGACTAGCGGGGGAATACGAGCAGTACTTC
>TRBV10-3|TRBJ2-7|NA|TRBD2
CAISETAGGRGEQYF
TGTGCCATCAGTGAAACAGCGGGAGGGCGGGGCGAGCAGTACTTC
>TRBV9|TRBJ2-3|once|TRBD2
CASSVGIAGGLDTQYF
TGTGCCAGCAGCGTAGGGATAGCGGGAGGATTGGATACGCAGTATTTT
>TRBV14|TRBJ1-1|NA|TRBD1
CASSQIQDRGRTFF
TGTGCCAGCAGCCAGATCCAGGACAGGGGGCGAACTTTCTTT
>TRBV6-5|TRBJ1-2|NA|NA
CASSLGGSNGYTF
TGTGCCAGCAGTTTAGGGGGATCGAATGGCTACACCTTC
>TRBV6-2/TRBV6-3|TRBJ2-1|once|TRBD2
CASSNRWASGSNEQFF
TGTGCCAGCAGTAACAGGTGGGCTAGCGGGAGTAATGAGCAGTTCTTC
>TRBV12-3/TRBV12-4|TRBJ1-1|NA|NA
CASSLSGRAFF
TGTGCCAGCAGTTTAAGCGGGAGAGCTTTCTTT
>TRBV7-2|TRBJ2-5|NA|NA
CASSPRVLGGGETQYF
TGTGCCAGCAGCCCGCGGGTCCTGGGCGGAGGAGAGACCCAGTACTTC
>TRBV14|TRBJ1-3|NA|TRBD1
CASSRVTGAGNTIYF
TGTGCCAGCAGCCGCGTGACAGGGGCTGGAAACACCATATATTTT
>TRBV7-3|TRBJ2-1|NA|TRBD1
CASSATGDEQFF
TGTGCCAGCAGCGCGACAGGGGATGAGCAGTTCTTC